The rows below give T cell receptor beta chains drawn from one sample of a study of OX40 agonist ivuxolimab in advanced cancers. Generated by immunoSEQ multiplex PCR, the TCRdb table keeps only in-frame clones and is missing some. In the table there are 55,000 to 75,000 clones, around 80% of which are singletons. The sample in question was CD4+ or CD8+ T cells sorted from blood, obtained in a trial of the OX40 agonist ivuxolimab. These receptors originate from an adult with an advanced solid tumor such as melanoma, head and neck, liver or kidney cancer. CDR3s include the opening cysteine and the closing phenylalanine or tryptophan. Each record gives: clone size, D gene, V gene, J gene, CDR3 DNA, CDR3 protein. A D gene is named only where the DNA matches it firmly. Clone size is not always given. Where it is, it says once, few, many or a class for expanded clones.

>few|NA|TRBV7-3|TRBJ2-1
TGTGCCAGCAGCCTGTCCCCCTCGGGGGCAGAGCAGTTCTTC
CASSLSPSGAEQFF
>NA|TRBD1|TRBV5-5|TRBJ2-2
TGTGCCAGCAGCGGTCGACAGGGGCGCGACACCGGGGAGCTGTTTTTT
CASSGRQGRDTGELFF
>NA|NA|TRBV27|TRBJ2-1
TGTGCCAGCACCTTAGGGTGGGGACGGCCAAGCTCCTACAATGAGCAGTTCTTC
CASTLGWGRPSSYNEQFF
>NA|TRBD1|TRBV5-4|TRBJ1-1
TGTGCCAGCAGCTCCTCCCTCACAGGGGGCGCAGATCAAGCTTTCTTT
CASSSSLTGGADQAFF
>NA|NA|TRBV4-2|TRBJ1-2
TGTGCCAGCAGCCAGACGGATTCCGGGGGCTACACCTTC
CASSQTDSGGYTF
>few|TRBD2|TRBV5-1|TRBJ2-1
TGCGCCAGCAGCTTGGGTGAGACTAGCGGGGGTGATGGGCAGTTCTTC
CASSLGETSGGDGQFF
>NA|TRBD1|TRBV9|TRBJ1-2
TGTGCCAGCAGCGTAGGGGGACAGGGGGACTATGGCTACACCTTC
CASSVGGQGDYGYTF
>NA|NA|TRBV9|TRBJ1-1
TGTGCCAGCAGCGTAGATGGACCAATGAACACTGAAGCTTTCTTT
CASSVDGPMNTEAFF
>NA|NA|TRBV5-1|TRBJ1-2
TGCGCCAGCAGCTTGTCACCAGGGGCCCACTATGGCTACACCTTC
CASSLSPGAHYGYTF
>many|TRBD1|TRBV9|TRBJ2-1
TGTGCCAGCAGCGTCGGGGACAGGGACAATGAGCAGTTCTTC
CASSVGDRDNEQFF
>NA|NA|TRBV5-1|TRBJ1-5
TGCGCCAGCAGCCCCGACACGAATCAGCCCCAGCATTTT
CASSPDTNQPQHF
>NA|NA|TRBV5-1|TRBJ1-2
TGCGCCAGCAGCTTGGATGGGGGTTCTAACTATGGCTACACCTTC
CASSLDGGSNYGYTF
>NA|TRBD2|TRBV7-8|TRBJ2-3
TGTGCCAGCAGCTTAGTCCTAGCGGGGGCCGGAGATACGCAGTATTTT
CASSLVLAGAGDTQYF
>NA|NA|TRBV28|TRBJ2-1
TGTGCCAGCAGTCCCCCGGAGGGTCTCGCCTACAATGAGCAGTTCTTC
CASSPPEGLAYNEQFF
>NA|NA|TRBV15|TRBJ2-1
TGTGCCACCAGCAGGGGGACCGACTACAATGAGCAGTTCTTC
CATSRGTDYNEQFF
>NA|NA|TRBV28|TRBJ2-3
TGTGCCAGCGGTAGCACGGGGGCAGATACGCAGTATTTT
CASGSTGADTQYF
>NA|TRBD2|TRBV5-1|TRBJ2-1
TGCGCCAGCAGCTTGGAGACCACTAGCGGGATCGTCTTC
CASSLETTSGIVF
>once|NA|TRBV7-9|TRBJ2-3
TGTGCCAGCAGCTTAGGATCCGCGACAATCACAGATACGCAGTATTTT
CASSLGSATITDTQYF
>NA|TRBD1|TRBV7-9|TRBJ2-7
TGTGCCAGCAGCTTCTCTCAGGGGGCAGACGAGCAGTACTTC
CASSFSQGADEQYF
>NA|NA|TRBV11-2|TRBJ1-1
TGTGCCAGCAACGACAGGTACCTGAACACTGAAGCTTTCTTT
CASNDRYLNTEAFF
>NA|NA|TRBV6-5|TRBJ1-2
TGTGCCAGCAGTTATGACAGGAACTATGGCTACACCTTC
CASSYDRNYGYTF
>NA|NA|TRBV5-1|TRBJ1-1
TGCGCCAGCAGCTTGGAAGGGGCGGGGACTGAAGCTTTCTTT
CASSLEGAGTEAFF
>NA|TRBD2|TRBV4-1|TRBJ2-2
TGCGCCAGCAGCCAACGCCCACTAGCGGCTAACACCGGGGAGCTGTTTTTT
CASSQRPLAANTGELFF
>NA|NA|TRBV10-3|TRBJ2-3
TGTGCCATCAGCGGCCACAGGGAAGGGAGCTCAGATACGCAGTATTTT
CAISGHREGSSDTQYF
>NA|NA|TRBV2|TRBJ2-7
TGTGCCAGCAGTGCTGACCGGGATGGGGCCTACGAGCAGTACTTC
CASSADRDGAYEQYF
>NA|NA|TRBV7-2|TRBJ2-5
TGTGCCAGCAGCCCTCCCTGGGCACAAGAGACCCAGTACTTC
CASSPPWAQETQYF
>NA|NA|TRBV19|TRBJ1-5
TGTGCCAGTACCCCCTCGACCATGGGGAATCAGCCCCAGCATTTT
CASTPSTMGNQPQHF
>NA|TRBD2|TRBV4-3|TRBJ2-7
TGCGCCAGCAGCCAAGATCGGGGCGGGAGCTCCTACGAGCAGTACTTC
CASSQDRGGSSYEQYF
>NA|TRBD1|TRBV5-1|TRBJ2-5
TGCGCCAGCAGCCCAGGGGGTCGCCAAGAGACCCAGTACTTC
CASSPGGRQETQYF
>NA|NA|TRBV21-1|TRBJ2-1
TGTGCCAGCAGCAAAGGGTACAGTTCTTCCTACAATGAGCAGTTCTTC
CASSKGYSSSYNEQFF
>NA|NA|TRBV21-1|TRBJ1-3
TGTGCCAGCAGCCCCAGGGGCCCCTCTGGAAACACCATATATTTT
CASSPRGPSGNTIYF
>NA|TRBD2|TRBV2|TRBJ2-1
TGTGCCAGCAGTTATAGCGGGGGATCATACAATGAGCAGTTCTTC
CASSYSGGSYNEQFF
>NA|NA|TRBV7-2|TRBJ2-3
TGTGCCAGCAGCCCTTCATACGGGATCGCGGTCGGAACAGATACGCAGTATTTT
CASSPSYGIAVGTDTQYF
>once|NA|TRBV6-5|TRBJ1-5
TGTGCCAGCAGTCGGGACCTCAATCAGCCCCAGCATTTT
CASSRDLNQPQHF
>NA|TRBD1|TRBV5-6|TRBJ1-2
TGTGCCAGCAGCCAGACAGGGAGTAGAGGTGGCTACACCTTC
CASSQTGSRGGYTF
>NA|TRBD1|TRBV7-2|TRBJ2-7
TGTGCCAGCAGCCCCAGACAGGGATCCTCCTACGAGCAGTACTTC
CASSPRQGSSYEQYF
>NA|TRBD1|TRBV5-6|TRBJ2-4
TGTGCCAGCAGTTTCTGGGACAGGGTTAGCATTCAGTACTTC
CASSFWDRVSIQYF
>few|TRBD1|TRBV19|TRBJ2-5
TGTGCCAGTAGTAAAGGACAGGGGGTATGGACCCAGTACTTC
CASSKGQGVWTQYF
>NA|TRBD2|TRBV27|TRBJ2-2
TGTGCCAGCAGTTTATCCGGGGGGACCGGGGAGCTGTTTTTT
CASSLSGGTGELFF